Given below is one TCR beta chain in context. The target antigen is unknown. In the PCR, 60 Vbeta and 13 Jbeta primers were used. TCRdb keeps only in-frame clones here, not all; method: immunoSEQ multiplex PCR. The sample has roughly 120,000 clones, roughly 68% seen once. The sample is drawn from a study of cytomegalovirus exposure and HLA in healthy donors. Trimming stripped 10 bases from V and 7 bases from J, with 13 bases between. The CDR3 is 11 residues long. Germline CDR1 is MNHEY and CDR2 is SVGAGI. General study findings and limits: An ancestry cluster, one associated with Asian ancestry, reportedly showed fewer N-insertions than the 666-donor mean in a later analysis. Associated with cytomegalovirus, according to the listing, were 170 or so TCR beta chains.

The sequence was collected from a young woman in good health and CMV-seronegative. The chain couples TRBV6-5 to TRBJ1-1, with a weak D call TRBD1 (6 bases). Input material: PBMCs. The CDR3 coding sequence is TGTGCCACCCACAGGGAAAGTGAAGCTTTCTTT. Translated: CATHRESEAFF.